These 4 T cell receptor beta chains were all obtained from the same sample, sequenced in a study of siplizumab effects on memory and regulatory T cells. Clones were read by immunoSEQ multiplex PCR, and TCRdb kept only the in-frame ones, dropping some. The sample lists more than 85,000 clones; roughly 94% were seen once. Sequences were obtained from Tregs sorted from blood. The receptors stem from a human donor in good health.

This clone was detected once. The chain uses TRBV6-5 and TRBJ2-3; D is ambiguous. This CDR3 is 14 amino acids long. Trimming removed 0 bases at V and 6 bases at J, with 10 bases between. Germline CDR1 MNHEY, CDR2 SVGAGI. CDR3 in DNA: TGTGCCAGCAGTTACTCACGGTCTCTGGATACGCAGTATTTT. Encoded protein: CASSYSRSLDTQYF.

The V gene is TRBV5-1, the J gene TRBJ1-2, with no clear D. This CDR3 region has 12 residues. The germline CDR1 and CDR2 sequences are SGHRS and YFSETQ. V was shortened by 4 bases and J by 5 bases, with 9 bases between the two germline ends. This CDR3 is CASSPDGYGYTF. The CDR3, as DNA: TGCGCCAGCAGCCCTGACGGATATGGCTACACCTTC.

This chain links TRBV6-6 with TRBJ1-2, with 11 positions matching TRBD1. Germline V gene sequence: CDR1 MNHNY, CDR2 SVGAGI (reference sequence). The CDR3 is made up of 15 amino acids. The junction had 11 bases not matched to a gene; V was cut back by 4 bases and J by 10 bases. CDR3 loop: CASSSGTGGVGAYTF. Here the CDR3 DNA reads TGTGCCAGCAGTTCCGGGACAGGGGGAGTCGGGGCCTACACCTTC.

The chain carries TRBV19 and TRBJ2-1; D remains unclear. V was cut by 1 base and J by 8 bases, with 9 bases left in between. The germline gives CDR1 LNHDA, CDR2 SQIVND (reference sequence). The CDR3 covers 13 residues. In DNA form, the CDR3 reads TGTGCCAGTAGTATAGTGGCTACTTATGAGCAGTTCTTC. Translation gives CASSIVATYEQFF.